The present entry profiles one T cell receptor (beta chain) with its context. Measured with immunoSEQ multiplex PCR; TCRdb has only the in-frame clones, and not every one. The table lists 150,000 to 200,000 clones, 80% to 90% of them singletons. The data were obtained in a study of blood T cell repertoires in COVID-19. CDR3 length: 15 residues. From germline, CDR1 is LNHDA and CDR2 SQIVND (reference sequence). With 8 bases removed from V and 9 bases from J, the gap between germline ends came to 23 bases. V usage is TRBV19 and J usage is TRBJ2-1; D is perhaps TRBD2 (8 bases). Sequencing was performed on peripheral blood. This TCR derives from a woman at least 80 years old with acute or convalescent COVID-19. The CDR3 reads CASRREGAGHIEQFF. CDR3 nucleotides: TGTGCCAGTCGACGGGAGGGGGCCGGTCACATTGAGCAGTTCTTC.